This T cell receptor beta chain was captured in a study of T cell responses to AZD1222 COVID-19 vaccine. The study, taken as a whole, reports: Among the donors, most were white British and more were female, and clonal diversity was possibly underestimated. With dominance at 160-218 and 743-854, vaccine-associated CD4 TCRs spanned spike.

Recipients boosted at about 4 weeks or about 12 weeks are pooled. Looked up from germline, CDR1 is KGHDR and CDR2 is SFDVKD. CDR3 length equals 15 residues. J lost 10 bases, V lost 5 bases, and 14 bases had no gene match. Clones were sequenced by immunoSEQ multiplex PCR, and TCRdb holds only the in-frame ones, with some missing. The sample carries over 130,000 clones, 88% recorded once. About this clone: No antigen is known for it.

The chain has TRBV24-1 and TRBJ1-1; 8 bases align to TRBD1. Source: peripheral blood, taken 28 days after the second AZD1222 dose. The sequence came from an adult who received the AZD1222 COVID-19 vaccine. The CDR3 bases are TGTGCCACCAGTGCTAGAGGACAGGGCCGGGGTGGAGCTTTCTTT. Amino acids: CATSARGQGRGGAFF.